This is a list of T cell receptor beta chains from one sample in a study of CD8 T cells in ankylosing spondylitis. In TCRdb, the 5' RACE reads were re-called with MiXCR into one record per CDR3 protein. Altogether tens of thousands of distinct CDR3 sequences are present, approximately 8.9% being singletons, with the ten largest covering approximately 30%. Input material: blood, either unsorted or a sorted T cell fraction (not recorded which). These receptor sequences come from a male donor with ankylosing spondylitis. Each CDR3 is given with its conserved first and last residue. D genes are given only for firm matches. Not every row has a clone size; where given, it reads once, few, many or a size class.

j_call clone_size d_call cdr3_length v_call cdr3_aa cdr3_nt
TRBJ1-1 few NA 12 TRBV19 CASQQGWTEAFF TGTGCCAGTCAACAGGGATGGACTGAAGCTTTCTTT
TRBJ1-1 few NA 14 TRBV12-3/TRBV12-4 CASSWGRVESEAFF TGTGCCAGCAGTTGGGGCAGGGTGGAATCTGAAGCTTTCTTT
TRBJ2-1 NA NA 16 TRBV20-1 CSARDQGDPIYWEQFF TGCAGTGCTAGAGATCAAGGAGACCCCATATATTGGGAGCAGTTCTTC
TRBJ1-5 many NA 13 TRBV12-3/TRBV12-4 CASRGTVGQPQHF TGTGCCAGCAGAGGGACCGTGGGGCAGCCCCAGCATTTT
TRBJ2-7 few NA 15 TRBV27 CASSLLRNGDYEQYF TGTGCCAGCAGTCTCCTAAGGAATGGGGATTACGAGCAGTACTTC
TRBJ2-2 NA TRBD2 17 TRBV3-1 CASSRFSGSGNTGELFF TGTGCCAGCAGCCGCTTTAGCGGGAGTGGGAACACCGGGGAGCTGTTTTTT
TRBJ2-3 NA NA 14 TRBV3-1 CASSPFKARDTQYF TGTGCCAGCAGCCCCTTTAAAGCAAGGGATACGCAGTATTTT
TRBJ1-2 many NA 14 TRBV5-1 CASSLWATAYGYTF TGCGCCAGCAGCTTGTGGGCCACCGCCTATGGCTACACCTTC
TRBJ1-1 many TRBD1 13 TRBV6-1 CASSPTGVSEAFF TGTGCCAGCAGTCCGACAGGGGTTAGTGAAGCTTTCTTT
TRBJ2-1 many NA 13 TRBV12-5 CASGLVTESEQFF TGTGCTAGTGGTTTGGTAACTGAAAGTGAGCAGTTCTTC
TRBJ2-5 few NA 14 TRBV7-9 CASSWSGHQETQYF TGTGCCAGCAGCTGGAGCGGGCACCAAGAGACCCAGTACTTC
TRBJ2-7 many TRBD2 17 TRBV5-1 CASVSGTSGRGAYEQYF TGCGCCAGCGTCTCCGGGACTAGCGGGAGAGGGGCCTACGAGCAGTACTTC
TRBJ2-1 NA TRBD1 14 TRBV7-6 CASALRTGVDEQFF TGTGCCAGCGCCCTTCGAACAGGGGTTGATGAGCAGTTCTTC
TRBJ1-5 many NA 14 TRBV7-8 CASSSGGANQPQHF TGTGCCAGCAGCTCGGGGGGGGCTAATCAGCCCCAGCATTTT